Listed here is a single T cell receptor (beta chain). This record belongs to a study of T cell changes during pregnancy in multiple sclerosis. Profiling relied on immunoSEQ multiplex PCR, and the TCRdb table lists in-frame clones only, not all of them. The data hold about 58,000 clones, with 93% observed a single time. The CDR3 loop spans 11 amino acids. Per germline, CDR1 SGDLS and CDR2 YYNGEE. V was trimmed by 7 bases and J by 1 base, leaving 3 bases between them. This chain uses TRBV9 with TRBJ1-3, with D unresolved. The sequenced sample was CD8+ T cells from peripheral blood mononuclear cells, obtained in the second trimester of pregnancy. This TCR came from a female donor with multiple sclerosis, enrolled in a pregnancy study. The CDR3 loop reads CASQSGNTIYF. CDR3 coding DNA: TGTGCCAGCCAGTCTGGAAACACCATATATTTT.